This T cell receptor beta chain was profiled in a study of T-cell memory formation after mild COVID-19. 5'RACE primed at constant segments yielded TCR alpha and TCR beta cDNA libraries bearing sample barcodes and UMIs. TCRdb re-called the 5' RACE reads with MiXCR, one entry per CDR3 protein. The data contain over 450,000 distinct CDR3 sequences, 20% of them singletons. The CDR3 is 14 residues long. The germline V and J ends were trimmed by 0 bases and 3 bases, with 9 bases remaining between them. Germline V gene lookup returns CDR1 MNHEY and CDR2 SVGEGT. The chain is built from TRBV6-2 or TRBV6-3 and TRBJ2-7; D ambiguous. This receptor was taken from an adult woman who had mild COVID-19 (a few samples of this study predate the infection). Cell type and time point are not known. Material: PBMCs or a T cell subset sorted from them (not recorded which). CDR3 in DNA: TGTGCCAGCAGTTACTCGACTCAGCGCTACGAGCAGTACTTC. Residues: CASSYSTQRYEQYF.